The T cell receptor (beta chain) under discussion was sequenced for a study of T cell responses to AZD1222 COVID-19 vaccine. This table comes from immunoSEQ multiplex PCR, and its TCRdb copy is limited to in-frame clones, with some not included. The sample lists 150,000 or so clones; approximately 91% were seen once. This TCR was sampled from an adult who received the AZD1222 COVID-19 vaccine. The sequencing used peripheral blood, collected 28 days after the second AZD1222 dose.

The CDR3 loop is CASRKDPGTEAFF. The CDR3 DNA sequence: TGTGCCAGCAGAAAGGACCCGGGCACTGAAGCTTTCTTT. The chain links TRBV6-6 to TRBJ1-1; D is ambiguous. Germline assignment: CDR1 MNHNY and CDR2 SVGAGI (reference sequence). V dropped 6 bases and J dropped 4 bases, with 12 bases sitting between them. The CDR3 has 13 amino acids.